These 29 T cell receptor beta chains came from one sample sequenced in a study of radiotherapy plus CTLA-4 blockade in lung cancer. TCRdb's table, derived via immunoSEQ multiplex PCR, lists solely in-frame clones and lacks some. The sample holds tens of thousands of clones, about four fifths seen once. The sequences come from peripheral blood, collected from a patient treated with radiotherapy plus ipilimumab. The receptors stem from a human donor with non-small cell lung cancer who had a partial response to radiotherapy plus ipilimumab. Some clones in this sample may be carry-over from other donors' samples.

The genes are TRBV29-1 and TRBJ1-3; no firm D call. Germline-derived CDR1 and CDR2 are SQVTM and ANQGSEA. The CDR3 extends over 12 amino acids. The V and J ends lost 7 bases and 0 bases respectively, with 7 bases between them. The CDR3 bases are TGCAGCGGGGAGTCCTCTGGAAACACCATATATTTT. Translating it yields CSGESSGNTIYF.

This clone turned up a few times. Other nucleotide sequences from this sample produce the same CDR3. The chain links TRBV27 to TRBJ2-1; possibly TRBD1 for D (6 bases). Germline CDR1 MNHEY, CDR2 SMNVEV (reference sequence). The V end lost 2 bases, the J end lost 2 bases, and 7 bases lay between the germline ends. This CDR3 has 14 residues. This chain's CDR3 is CASSLGGPYNEQFF. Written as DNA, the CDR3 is TGTGCCAGCAGTTTAGGGGGCCCCTACAATGAGCAGTTCTTC.

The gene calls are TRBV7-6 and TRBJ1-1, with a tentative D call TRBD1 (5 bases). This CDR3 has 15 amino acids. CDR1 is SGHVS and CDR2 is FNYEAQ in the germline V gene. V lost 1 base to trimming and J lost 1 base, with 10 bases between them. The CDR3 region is CASSLDPGKNTEAFF. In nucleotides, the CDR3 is TGTGCCAGCAGCTTAGACCCAGGGAAGAACACTGAAGCTTTCTTT.

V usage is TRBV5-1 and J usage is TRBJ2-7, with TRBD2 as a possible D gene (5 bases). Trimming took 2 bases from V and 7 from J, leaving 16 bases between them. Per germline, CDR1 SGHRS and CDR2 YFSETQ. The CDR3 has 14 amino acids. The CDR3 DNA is TGCGCCAGCAGCTTCGAGGGAGCATTGAGGGAGCAGTACTTC. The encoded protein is CASSFEGALREQYF.

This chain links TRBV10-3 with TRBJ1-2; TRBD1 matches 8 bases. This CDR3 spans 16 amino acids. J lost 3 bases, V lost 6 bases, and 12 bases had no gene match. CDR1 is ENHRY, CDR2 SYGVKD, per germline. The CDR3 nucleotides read TGTGCCATCAGCGACACCTCACAGGGGGGATACTATGGCTACACCTTC. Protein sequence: CAISDTSQGGYYGYTF.

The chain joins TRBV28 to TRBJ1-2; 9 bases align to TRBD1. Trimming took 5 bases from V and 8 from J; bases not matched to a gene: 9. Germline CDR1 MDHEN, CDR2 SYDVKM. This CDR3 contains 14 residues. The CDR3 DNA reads TGTGCCAGCAGTCCCGCCGGGACAGGGAGGGGCTACACCTTC. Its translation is CASSPAGTGRGYTF.

CDR3 amino acids: CASSLTGQAGELFF. For the CDR3, the DNA is TGTGCCAGCAGCTTGACAGGGCAAGCCGGGGAGCTGTTTTTT. The chain employs TRBV9 and TRBJ2-2; 7 bases are a match to TRBD1. Germline trimming cut 4 bases from V and 6 bases from J; bases unmatched to any gene: 6. The CDR3 contains 14 residues. CDR1 is SGDLS and CDR2 is YYNGEE in the germline V gene.

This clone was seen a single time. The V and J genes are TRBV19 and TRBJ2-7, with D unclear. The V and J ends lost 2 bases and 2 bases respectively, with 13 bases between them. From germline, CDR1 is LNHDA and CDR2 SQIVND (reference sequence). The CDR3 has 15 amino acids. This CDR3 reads CASSIWAGSTYEQYF. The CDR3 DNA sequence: TGTGCCAGTAGTATATGGGCAGGCTCTACCTACGAGCAGTACTTC. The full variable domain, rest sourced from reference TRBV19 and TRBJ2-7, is DGGITQSPKYLFRKEGQNVTLSCEQNLNHDAMYWYRQDPGQGLRLIYYSQIVNDFQKGDIAEGYSVSREKKESFPLTVTSAQKNPTAFYLCASSIWAGSTYEQYFGPGTRLTVT.

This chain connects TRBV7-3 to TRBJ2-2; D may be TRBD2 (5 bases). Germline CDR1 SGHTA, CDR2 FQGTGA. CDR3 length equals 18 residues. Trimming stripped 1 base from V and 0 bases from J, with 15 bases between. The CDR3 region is CASSLIGRAGSNTGELFF. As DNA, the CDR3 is TGTGCCAGCAGCTTAATCGGGCGGGCAGGATCGAACACCGGGGAGCTGTTTTTT.

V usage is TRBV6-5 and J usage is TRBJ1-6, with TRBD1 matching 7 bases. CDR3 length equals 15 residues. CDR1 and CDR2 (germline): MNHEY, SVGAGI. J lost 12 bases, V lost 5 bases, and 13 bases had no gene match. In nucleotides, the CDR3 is TGTGCCAGCAGTCCGCCGACAGGGTTAGGAGTACCCCTCCACTTT. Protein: CASSPPTGLGVPLHF.

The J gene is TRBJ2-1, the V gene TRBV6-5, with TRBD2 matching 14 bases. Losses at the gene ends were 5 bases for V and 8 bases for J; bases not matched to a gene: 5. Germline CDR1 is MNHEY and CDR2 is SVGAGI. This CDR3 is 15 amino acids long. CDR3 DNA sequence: TGTGCCAGCAGTAAGACTAGCGGGAGGGCCGATGAGCAGTTCTTC. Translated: CASSKTSGRADEQFF.

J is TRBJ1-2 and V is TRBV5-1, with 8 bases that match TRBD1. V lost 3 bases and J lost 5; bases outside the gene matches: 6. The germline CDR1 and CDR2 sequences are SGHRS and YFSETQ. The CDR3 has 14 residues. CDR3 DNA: TGCGCCAGCAGCTCGGACAGGGTATGGTATGGCTACACCTTC. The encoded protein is CASSSDRVWYGYTF.

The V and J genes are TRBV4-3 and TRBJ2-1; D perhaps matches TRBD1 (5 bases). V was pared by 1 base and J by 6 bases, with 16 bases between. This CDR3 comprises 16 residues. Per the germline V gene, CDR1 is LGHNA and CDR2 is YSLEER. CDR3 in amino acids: CASSQGGAGRANEQFF. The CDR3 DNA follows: TGCGCCAGCAGCCAAGGAGGTGCAGGCAGGGCCAATGAGCAGTTCTTC.

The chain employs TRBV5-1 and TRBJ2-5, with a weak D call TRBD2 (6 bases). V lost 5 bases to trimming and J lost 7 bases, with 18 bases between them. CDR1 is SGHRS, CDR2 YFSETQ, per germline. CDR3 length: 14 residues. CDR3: CASRGEVTRVTQYF. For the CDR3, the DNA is TGCGCCAGCAGAGGGGAGGTTACAAGGGTGACCCAGTACTTC.

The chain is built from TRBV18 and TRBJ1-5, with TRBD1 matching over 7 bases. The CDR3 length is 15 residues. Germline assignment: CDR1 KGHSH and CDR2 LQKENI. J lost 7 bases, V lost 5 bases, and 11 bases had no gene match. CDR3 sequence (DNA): TGTGCCAGCTCAAGCGGACAGGCCTTGGGACAGCCCCAGCATTTT. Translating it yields CASSSGQALGQPQHF.

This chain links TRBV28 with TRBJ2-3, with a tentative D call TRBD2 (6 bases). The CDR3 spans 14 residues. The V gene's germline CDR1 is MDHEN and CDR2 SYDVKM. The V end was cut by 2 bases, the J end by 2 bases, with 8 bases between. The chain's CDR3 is CASSLGGVTDTQYF. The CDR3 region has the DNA TGTGCCAGCAGTTTAGGAGGGGTCACAGATACGCAGTATTTT.

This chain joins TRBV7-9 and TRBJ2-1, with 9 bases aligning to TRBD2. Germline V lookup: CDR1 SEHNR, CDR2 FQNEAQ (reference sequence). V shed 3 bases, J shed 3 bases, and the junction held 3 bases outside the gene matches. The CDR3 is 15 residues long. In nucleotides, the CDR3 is TGTGCCAGCAGCTTCGGACTAGCGAGCTACAATGAGCAGTTCTTC. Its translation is CASSFGLASYNEQFF. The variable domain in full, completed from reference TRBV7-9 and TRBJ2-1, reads DTGVSQNPRHKITKRGQNVTFRCDPISEHNRLYWYRQTLGQGPEFLTYFQNEAQLEKSRLLSDRFSAERPKGSFSTLEIQRTEQGDSAMYLCASSFGLASYNEQFFGPGTRLTVL.

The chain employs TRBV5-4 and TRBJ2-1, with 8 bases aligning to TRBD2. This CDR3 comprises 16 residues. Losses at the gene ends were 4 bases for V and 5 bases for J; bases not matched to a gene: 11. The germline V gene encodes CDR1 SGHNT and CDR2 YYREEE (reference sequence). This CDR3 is CASSVVKTSAHNEQFF. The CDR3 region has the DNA TGTGCCAGCAGCGTAGTTAAGACTAGCGCTCACAATGAGCAGTTCTTC.

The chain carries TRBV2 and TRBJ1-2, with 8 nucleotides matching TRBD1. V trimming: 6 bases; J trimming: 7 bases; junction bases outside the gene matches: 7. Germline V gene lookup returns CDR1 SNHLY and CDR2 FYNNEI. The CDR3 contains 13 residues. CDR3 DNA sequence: TGTGCCAGCAGCCTCGGACAGGGTGGTGGCTACACCTTC. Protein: CASSLGQGGGYTF.

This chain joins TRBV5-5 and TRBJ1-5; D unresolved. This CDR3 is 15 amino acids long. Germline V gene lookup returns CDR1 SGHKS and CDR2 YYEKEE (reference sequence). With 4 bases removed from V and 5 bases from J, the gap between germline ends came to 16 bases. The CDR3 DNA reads TGTGCCAGCAGCAGAGGGATAGGATCCTATCAGCCCCAGCATTTT. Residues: CASSRGIGSYQPQHF.

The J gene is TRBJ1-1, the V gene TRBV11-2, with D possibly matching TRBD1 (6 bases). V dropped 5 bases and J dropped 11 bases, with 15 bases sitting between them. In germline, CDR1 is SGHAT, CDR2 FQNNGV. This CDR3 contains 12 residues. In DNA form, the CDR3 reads TGTGCCAGCAGCAAGACAGGTTGGGGTGCTTTCTTT. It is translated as CASSKTGWGAFF.

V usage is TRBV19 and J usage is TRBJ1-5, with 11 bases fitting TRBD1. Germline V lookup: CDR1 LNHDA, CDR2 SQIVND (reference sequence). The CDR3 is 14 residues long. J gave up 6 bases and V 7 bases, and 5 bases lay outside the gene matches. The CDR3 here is CASTPGTGGQPQHF. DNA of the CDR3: TGTGCCAGTACACCCGGGACAGGGGGTCAGCCCCAGCATTTT.

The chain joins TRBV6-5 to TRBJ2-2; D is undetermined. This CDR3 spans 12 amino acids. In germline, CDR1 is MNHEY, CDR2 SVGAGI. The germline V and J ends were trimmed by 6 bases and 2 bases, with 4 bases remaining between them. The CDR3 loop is CASRLNTGELFF. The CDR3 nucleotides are TGTGCCAGCAGACTAAACACCGGGGAGCTGTTTTTT.

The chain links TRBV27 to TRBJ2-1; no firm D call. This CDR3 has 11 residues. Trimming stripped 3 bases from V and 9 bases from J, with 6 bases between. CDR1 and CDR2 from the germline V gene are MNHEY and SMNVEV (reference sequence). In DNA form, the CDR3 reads TGTGCCAGCAGTTTGGGCGTTGAGCAGTTCTTC. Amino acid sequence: CASSLGVEQFF.

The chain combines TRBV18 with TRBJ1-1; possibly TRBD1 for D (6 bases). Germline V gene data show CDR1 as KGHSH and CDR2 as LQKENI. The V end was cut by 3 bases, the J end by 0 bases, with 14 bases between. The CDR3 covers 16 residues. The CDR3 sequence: CASSPLKQGVNTEAFF. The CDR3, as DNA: TGTGCCAGCTCACCGCTAAAACAGGGCGTGAACACTGAAGCTTTCTTT.

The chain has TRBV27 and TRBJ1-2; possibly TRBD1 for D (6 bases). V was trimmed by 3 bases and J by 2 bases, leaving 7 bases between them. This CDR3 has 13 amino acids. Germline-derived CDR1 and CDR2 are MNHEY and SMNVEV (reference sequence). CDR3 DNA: TGTGCCAGCAGTTTCCAGGGGAACTATGGCTACACCTTC. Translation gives CASSFQGNYGYTF.

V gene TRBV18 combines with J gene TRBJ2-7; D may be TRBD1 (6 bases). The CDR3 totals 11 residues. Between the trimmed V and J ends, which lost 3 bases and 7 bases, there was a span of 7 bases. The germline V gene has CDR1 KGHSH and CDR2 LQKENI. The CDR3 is CASSPGTEQYF. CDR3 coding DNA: TGTGCCAGCTCACCCGGGACAGAGCAGTACTTC.

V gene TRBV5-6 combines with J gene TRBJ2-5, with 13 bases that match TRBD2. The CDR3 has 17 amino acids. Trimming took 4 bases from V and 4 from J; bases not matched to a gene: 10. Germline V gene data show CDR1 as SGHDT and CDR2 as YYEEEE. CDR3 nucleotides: TGTGCCAGCAGCGGGAGAGTACTAGCGGGGGGGGGAGAGACCCAGTACTTC. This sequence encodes CASSGRVLAGGGETQYF.

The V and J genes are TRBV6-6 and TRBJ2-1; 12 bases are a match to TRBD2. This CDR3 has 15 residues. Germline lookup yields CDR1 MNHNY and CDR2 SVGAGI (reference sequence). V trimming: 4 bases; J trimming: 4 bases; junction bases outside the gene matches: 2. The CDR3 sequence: CASSSLAGGYNEQFF. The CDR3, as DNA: TGTGCCAGCAGTTCGCTAGCGGGAGGGTACAATGAGCAGTTCTTC.